One TCR beta chain is described in this entry. From its re-call of the 5' RACE reads, TCRdb lists each CDR3 protein once, without DNA. Its table lists roughly 170,000 distinct CDR3 sequences. The CDR3 runs to 14 residues. Germline V gene data show CDR1 as DFQATT and CDR2 as SNEGSKA (reference sequence). The sample originates from a study of monozygotic twins with inflammatory bowel disease. The receptor was isolated from a human donor with ulcerative colitis or Crohn's disease, or a healthy co-twin of an affected twin (not recorded which). The chain carries TRBV20-1 and TRBJ2-3; checking the TCRdb D call of TRBD2 is not possible without DNA. The sample was blood. The CDR3 region is CSASGLAGSDTQYF.